This T cell receptor beta chain is drawn from a study of blood T cell repertoires in COVID-19. This clone was seen a single time. CDR1 KGHSH and CDR2 LQKENI come from the germline V gene. The CDR3 runs 16 residues. Unmatched junction bases numbered 3, after V lost 4 bases and J lost 2 bases. The table came from immunoSEQ multiplex PCR; TCRdb's copy has only in-frame clones and leaves some out. The table shows about 270,000 clones, with 86% occurring only once. The sample was peripheral blood. The sequence was obtained from a woman aged 60-75 years who had recovered from COVID-19. The chain links TRBV18 to TRBJ2-1; TRBD2 agrees at 12 bases. The CDR3 loop is CASSLLAGGTYNEQFF. The CDR3 nucleotides read TGTGCCAGCTCACTCCTAGCGGGGGGGACCTACAATGAGCAGTTCTTC.